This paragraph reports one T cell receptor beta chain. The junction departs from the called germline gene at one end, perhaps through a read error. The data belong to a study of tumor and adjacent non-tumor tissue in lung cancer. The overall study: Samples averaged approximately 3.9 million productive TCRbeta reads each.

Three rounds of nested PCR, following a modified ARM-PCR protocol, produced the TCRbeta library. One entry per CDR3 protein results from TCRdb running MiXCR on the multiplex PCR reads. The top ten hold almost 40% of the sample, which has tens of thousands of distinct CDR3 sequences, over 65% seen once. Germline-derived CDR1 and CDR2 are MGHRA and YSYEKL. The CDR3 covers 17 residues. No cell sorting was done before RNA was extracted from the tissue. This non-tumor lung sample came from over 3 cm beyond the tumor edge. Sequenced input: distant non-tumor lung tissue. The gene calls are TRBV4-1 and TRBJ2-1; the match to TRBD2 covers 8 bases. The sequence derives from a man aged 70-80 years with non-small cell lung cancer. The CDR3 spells CESSQVFSGTGWNEQSF. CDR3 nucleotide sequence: TGCGAAAGCAGCCAAGTCTTTAGCGGGACGGGGTGGAATGAGCAGTCCTTC.